The 3 T cell receptor beta chains reported below all come from one sample, sequenced in a study of somatic mutations in cytotoxic T cells in rheumatoid arthritis. Using immunoSEQ multiplex PCR, the repertoire was profiled, and TCRdb retains in-frame clones only, with some absent. The repertoire holds about 19,000 clones, with around 83% as singletons. Sequencing was carried out using CD8+ T cells sorted from blood. The receptors derive from a man aged 18 to 29 with rheumatoid arthritis.

This chain connects TRBV5-4 to TRBJ2-6; D not certain. Germline V gene lookup returns CDR1 SGHNT and CDR2 YYREEE (reference sequence). This CDR3 has 13 amino acids. The V and J ends lost 4 bases and 3 bases respectively, with 5 bases between them. The CDR3 coding sequence is TGTGCCAGCAGCGCCGGTGGGGCCAACGTCCTGACTTTC. This sequence encodes CASSAGGANVLTF.

The rearrangement uses TRBV27 and TRBJ2-5; 7 bases match TRBD1. Germline CDR1 is MNHEY and CDR2 is SMNVEV (reference sequence). The junction had 13 bases not matched to a gene; V was cut back by 5 bases and J by 4 bases. The CDR3 length is 16 residues. The chain's CDR3 is CASSADRVITRETQYF. In DNA form, the CDR3 reads TGTGCCAGCAGTGCCGACAGGGTAATCACTAGAGAGACCCAGTACTTC.

The rearrangement links TRBV27 to TRBJ2-1, with 9 positions matching TRBD1. Germline V gives CDR1 MNHEY, CDR2 SMNVEV (reference sequence). The CDR3 runs 14 residues. The V gene end was trimmed by 4 bases and the J gene end by 7 bases; junction bases not matched to a gene: 5. CDR3 loop: CASSWGTGLNEQFF. In DNA, the CDR3 is TGTGCCAGCAGTTGGGGGACAGGGCTTAATGAGCAGTTCTTC.